This is a list of T cell receptor beta chains from one sample in a study of T cell responses to AZD1222 COVID-19 vaccine. Assay used: immunoSEQ multiplex PCR; TCRdb lists only in-frame clones, some missing. Of 180,000 or so clones listed, over 90% are singletons. The source material was peripheral blood, sampled 28 days after the second AZD1222 dose. These receptors were obtained from an adult who received the AZD1222 COVID-19 vaccine. The CDR3 runs from the conserved cysteine through the conserved F or W. Each record gives: clone size, CDR3 length, V gene, D gene, J gene, CDR3 DNA, CDR3 protein. D genes are given only for firm matches. Clone size is not always given. Where it is, it says once, few, many or a class for expanded clones.

>NA|17|TRBV11-2|NA|TRBJ1-5
TGTGCCAGCGCTCCGGGGGGGGGCCCTTATAGCAATCAGCCCCAGCATTTT
CASAPGGGPYSNQPQHF
>NA|11|TRBV2|NA|TRBJ2-1
TGTGCCAGCAGTGATTGGTATGAGCAGTTCTTC
CASSDWYEQFF
>NA|15|TRBV14|NA|TRBJ2-7
TGTGCCAGCATCCCCCGACGGCTGAGCTCCTACGAGCAGTACTTC
CASIPRRLSSYEQYF
>NA|19|TRBV15|TRBD1|TRBJ1-1
TGTGCCACCAGCAGGCCGCCATCACAAGACAGGGAGAGGAACACTGAAGCTTTCTTT
CATSRPPSQDRERNTEAFF
>NA|17|TRBV5-4|NA|TRBJ1-6
TGTGCCAGCAGCGCGGGGGTGGCAGGCTCCTATAATTCACCCCTCCACTTT
CASSAGVAGSYNSPLHF
>NA|13|TRBV12-3/TRBV12-4|NA|TRBJ1-2
TGTGCCAGCAGTTTTCAGGAGAACTATGGCTACACCTTC
CASSFQENYGYTF
>NA|16|TRBV10-2|TRBD2|TRBJ2-3
TGCGCCAGCGGGATACCGGGACTAGGGTCCACAGATACGCAGTATTTT
CASGIPGLGSTDTQYF
>once|15|TRBV6-5|NA|TRBJ1-1
TGTGCCAGCAGTACCACTGACAGGTACAACACTGAAGCTTTCTTT
CASSTTDRYNTEAFF
>few|13|TRBV19|NA|TRBJ1-2
TGTGCCAGTAGTATCACTTATAACTATGGCTACACCTTC
CASSITYNYGYTF
>NA|14|TRBV4-3|NA|TRBJ1-3
TGCGCCAGCAGCCAAGAGACAGCCGGAAACACCATATATTTT
CASSQETAGNTIYF
>NA|15|TRBV3-1/TRBV3-2|NA|TRBJ1-1
TGTGCCAGCAGCCAGGGAGGGGTGTACGGCACTGAAGCTTTCTTT
CASSQGGVYGTEAFF
>NA|16|TRBV9|NA|TRBJ2-1
TGTGCCAGCAGCGACGCCAGGGTCGGGGTCTACAATGAGCAGTTCTTC
CASSDARVGVYNEQFF
>once|14|TRBV7-9|NA|TRBJ1-1
TGTGCCAGCAGCTTAAGGGCGGGGGATGATGAAGCTTTCTTT
CASSLRAGDDEAFF
>NA|18|TRBV5-1|NA|TRBJ1-6
TGCGCCAGCAGCTTCGGAATGAAGGCAAGCTCCTATAATTCACCCCTCCACTTT
CASSFGMKASSYNSPLHF
>NA|15|TRBV4-3|NA|TRBJ2-2
TGCGCCAGCAGCAAGATTGGGGTCGCCACCGGGGAGCTGTTTTTT
CASSKIGVATGELFF
>NA|10|TRBV29-1|NA|TRBJ1-1
TGCAGCGTTGCTTGGGGTGAAGCTTTCTTT
CSVAWGEAFF
>NA|19|TRBV3-1/TRBV3-2|NA|TRBJ2-1
TGTGCCAGCAGCCAAGATCGTTTGCTTTCTAGATCCTCCTACAATGAGCAGTTCTTC
CASSQDRLLSRSSYNEQFF
>NA|15|TRBV18|TRBD1|TRBJ1-2
TGTGCCAGCTCACCACCCCAGGGGGCGAACTATGGCTACACCTTC
CASSPPQGANYGYTF
>NA|18|TRBV27|NA|TRBJ2-6
TGTGCCAGCAGTTCGGCGGGTCTCTACCGCTCTGGGGCCAACGTCCTGACTTTC
CASSSAGLYRSGANVLTF
>NA|16|TRBV12-5|TRBD2|TRBJ2-5
TGTGCTAGTGGTTTTAAACCGGGAGGGCCCCAAGAGACCCAGTACTTC
CASGFKPGGPQETQYF
>NA|14|TRBV2|NA|TRBJ2-2
TGTGCCAGCAGTGCGATCAGCCACACCGGGGAGCTGTTTTTT
CASSAISHTGELFF
>NA|15|TRBV9|TRBD1|TRBJ2-2
TGTGCCAGCAGCGCTTCCAGGGGGCGCACCGGGGAGCTGTTTTTT
CASSASRGRTGELFF
>NA|15|TRBV19|NA|TRBJ1-1
TGTGCCAGTAGTGTAGGGGGACGGATGAACACTGAAGCTTTCTTT
CASSVGGRMNTEAFF
>NA|14|TRBV5-1|NA|TRBJ1-1
TGCGCCAGCAGCTTGGATGGGGGTGACACTGAAGCTTTCTTT
CASSLDGGDTEAFF
>NA|15|TRBV7-9|NA|TRBJ1-4
TGTGCCAGCAGCTTAGCATCGGGGGGCGTTGGAAAACTGTTTTTT
CASSLASGGVGKLFF
>NA|14|TRBV29-1|NA|TRBJ2-7
TGCAGCGTTCTCCGAGACTCCACATCCTACGAGCAGTACTTC
CSVLRDSTSYEQYF
>NA|13|TRBV12-3/TRBV12-4|NA|TRBJ1-5
TGTGCCAGCAGTTTTCTAAGTGGACAGCCCCAGCATTTT
CASSFLSGQPQHF